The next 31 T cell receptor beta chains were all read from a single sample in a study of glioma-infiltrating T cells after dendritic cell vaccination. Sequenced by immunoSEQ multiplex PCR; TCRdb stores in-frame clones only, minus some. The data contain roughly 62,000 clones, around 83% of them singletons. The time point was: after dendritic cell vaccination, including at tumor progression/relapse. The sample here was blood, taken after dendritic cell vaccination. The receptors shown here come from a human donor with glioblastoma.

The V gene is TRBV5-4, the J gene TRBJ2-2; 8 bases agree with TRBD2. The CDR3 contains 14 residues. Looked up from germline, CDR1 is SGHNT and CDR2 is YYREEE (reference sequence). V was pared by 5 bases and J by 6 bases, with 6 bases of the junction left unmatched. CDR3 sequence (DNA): TGTGCCAGCAGTCTCGGGGGGGGCCCCGGGGAGCTGTTTTTT. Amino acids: CASSLGGGPGELFF.

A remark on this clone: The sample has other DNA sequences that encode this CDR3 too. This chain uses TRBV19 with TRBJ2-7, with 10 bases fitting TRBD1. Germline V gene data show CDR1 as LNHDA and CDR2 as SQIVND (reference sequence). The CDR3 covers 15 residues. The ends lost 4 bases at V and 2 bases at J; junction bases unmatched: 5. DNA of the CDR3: TGTGCCAGTAGTAATTCCGGGACAGGGGCCTACGAGCAGTACTTC. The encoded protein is CASSNSGTGAYEQYF. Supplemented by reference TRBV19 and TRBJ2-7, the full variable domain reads DGGITQSPKYLFRKEGQNVTLSCEQNLNHDAMYWYRQDPGQGLRLIYYSQIVNDFQKGDIAEGYSVSREKKESFPLTVTSAQKNPTAFYLCASSNSGTGAYEQYFGPGTRLTVT.

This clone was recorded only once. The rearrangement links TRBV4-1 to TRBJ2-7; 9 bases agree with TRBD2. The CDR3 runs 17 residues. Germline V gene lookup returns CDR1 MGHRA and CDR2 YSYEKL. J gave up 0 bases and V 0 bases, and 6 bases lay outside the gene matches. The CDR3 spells CASSQEGAGGSSYEQYF. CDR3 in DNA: TGCGCCAGCAGCCAAGAAGGGGCGGGGGGGAGCTCCTACGAGCAGTACTTC.

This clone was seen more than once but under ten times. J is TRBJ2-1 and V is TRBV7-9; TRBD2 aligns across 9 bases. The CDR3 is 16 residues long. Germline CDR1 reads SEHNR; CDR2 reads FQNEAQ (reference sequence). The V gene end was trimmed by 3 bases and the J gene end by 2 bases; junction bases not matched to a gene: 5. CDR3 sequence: CASSFTLAGAYNEQFF. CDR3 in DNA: TGTGCCAGCAGCTTCACCTTAGCGGGGGCCTACAATGAGCAGTTCTTC.

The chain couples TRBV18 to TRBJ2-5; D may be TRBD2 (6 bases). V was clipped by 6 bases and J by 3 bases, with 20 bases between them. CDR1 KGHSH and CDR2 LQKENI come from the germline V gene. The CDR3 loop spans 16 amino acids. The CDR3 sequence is CASSVASGEAEETQYF. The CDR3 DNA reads TGTGCCAGCTCTGTAGCTAGTGGGGAGGCCGAAGAGACCCAGTACTTC.

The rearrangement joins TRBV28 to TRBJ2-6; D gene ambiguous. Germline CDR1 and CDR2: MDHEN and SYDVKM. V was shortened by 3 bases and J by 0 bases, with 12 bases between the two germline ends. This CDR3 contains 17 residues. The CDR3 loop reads CASSLNAASSGANVLTF. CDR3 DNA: TGTGCCAGCAGTTTGAACGCCGCCAGCTCTGGGGCCAACGTCCTGACTTTC.

This chain's CDR3 is CASSRDRVGGYTF. The CDR3 nucleotides are TGTGCCAGCAGCCGAGACAGGGTGGGAGGCTACACCTTC. The V and J genes are TRBV11-2 and TRBJ1-2, with TRBD1 identical over 7 bases. V was clipped by 5 bases and J by 8 bases; unmatched bases: 8. CDR3 length equals 13 residues. The germline CDR1 and CDR2 sequences are SGHAT and FQNNGV.

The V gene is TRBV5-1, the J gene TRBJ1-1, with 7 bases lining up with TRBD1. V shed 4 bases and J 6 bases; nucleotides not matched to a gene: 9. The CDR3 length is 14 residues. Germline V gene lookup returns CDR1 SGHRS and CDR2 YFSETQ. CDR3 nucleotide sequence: TGCGCCAGCAGCCCCGGACAGGTCGAGGCTGAAGCTTTCTTT. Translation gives CASSPGQVEAEAFF.

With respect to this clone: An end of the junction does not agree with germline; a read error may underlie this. CDR3 sequence reads: CAGSGGGARRRQYF. The DNA of the CDR3 is TGTGCCGGCAGTGGCGGGGGGGCCAGGCGTCGGCAGTACTTC. The chain carries TRBV28 and TRBJ2-7, with 9 bases matching TRBD2. The CDR3 is made up of 14 amino acids. Germline CDR1 and CDR2: MDHEN and SYDVKM. The variable domain in full, completed from reference TRBV28 and TRBJ2-7, reads DVKVTQSSRYLVKRTGEKVFLECVQDMDHENMFWYRQDPGLGLRLIYFSYDVKMKEKGDIPEGYSVSREKKERFSLILESASTNQTSMYLCAGSGGGARRRQYFGPGTRLTVT.

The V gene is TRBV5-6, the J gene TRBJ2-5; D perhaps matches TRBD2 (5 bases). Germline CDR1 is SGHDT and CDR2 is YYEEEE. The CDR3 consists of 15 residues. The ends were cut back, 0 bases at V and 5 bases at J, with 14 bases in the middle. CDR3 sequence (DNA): TGTGCCAGCAGCTTGGGGCCAACTCGCGGGGAGACCCAGTACTTC. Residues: CASSLGPTRGETQYF.

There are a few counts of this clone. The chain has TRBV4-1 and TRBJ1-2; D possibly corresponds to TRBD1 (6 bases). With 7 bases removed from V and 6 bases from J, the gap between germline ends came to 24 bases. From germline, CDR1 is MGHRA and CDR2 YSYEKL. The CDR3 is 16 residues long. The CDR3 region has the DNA TGCGCCAGCACGGTTGGGGGGGCTAGTTGGGGTGATGGCTACACCTTC. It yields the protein CASTVGGASWGDGYTF.

CDR3: CASSSPTGVIYEQYF. As DNA, the CDR3 is TGTGCCAGCAGTTCACCGACAGGAGTTATCTACGAGCAGTACTTC. The chain carries TRBV7-9 and TRBJ2-7; a possible D gene is TRBD1 (6 bases). This CDR3 spans 15 amino acids. CDR1 and CDR2 (germline): SEHNR, FQNEAQ (reference sequence). V lost 6 bases and J 3 bases, leaving 18 bases between the germline ends.

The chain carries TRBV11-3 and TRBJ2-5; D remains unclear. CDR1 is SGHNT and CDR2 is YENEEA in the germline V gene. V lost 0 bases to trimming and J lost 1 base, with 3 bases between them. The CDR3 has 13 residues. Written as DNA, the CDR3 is TGTGCCAGCAGCTTAGACAGCCAAGAGACCCAGTACTTC. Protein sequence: CASSLDSQETQYF.

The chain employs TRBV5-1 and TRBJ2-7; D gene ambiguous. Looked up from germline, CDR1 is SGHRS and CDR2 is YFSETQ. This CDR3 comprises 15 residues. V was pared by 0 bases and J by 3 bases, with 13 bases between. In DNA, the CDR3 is TGCGCCAGCAGCTTGGTCTGGGCTCCACTCTACGAGCAGTACTTC. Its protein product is CASSLVWAPLYEQYF.

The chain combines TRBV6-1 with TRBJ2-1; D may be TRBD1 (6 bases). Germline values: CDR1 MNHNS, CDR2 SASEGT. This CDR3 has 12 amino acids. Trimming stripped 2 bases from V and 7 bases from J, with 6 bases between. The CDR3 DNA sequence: TGTGCCAGCAGTGAAAGGGGGAATGAGCAGTTCTTC. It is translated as CASSERGNEQFF.

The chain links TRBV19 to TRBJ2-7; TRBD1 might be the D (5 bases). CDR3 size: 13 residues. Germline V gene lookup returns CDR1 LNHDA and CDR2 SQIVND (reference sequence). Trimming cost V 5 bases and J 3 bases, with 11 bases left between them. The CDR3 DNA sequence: TGTGCCAGTAGTGCCGACAGATACTACGAGCAGTACTTC. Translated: CASSADRYYEQYF.

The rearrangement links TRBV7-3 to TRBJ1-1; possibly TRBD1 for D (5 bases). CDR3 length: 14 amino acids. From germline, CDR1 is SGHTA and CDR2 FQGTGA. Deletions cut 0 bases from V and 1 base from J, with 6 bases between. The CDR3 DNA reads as TGTGCCAGCAGCTTAACAGGGGCGAACACTGAAGCTTTCTTT. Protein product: CASSLTGANTEAFF.

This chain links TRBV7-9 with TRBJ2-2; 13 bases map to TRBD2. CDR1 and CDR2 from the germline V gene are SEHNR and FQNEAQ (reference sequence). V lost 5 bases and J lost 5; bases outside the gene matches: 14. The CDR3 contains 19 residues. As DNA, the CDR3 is TGTGCCAGCAGCAAAAACCCGATACTAGCGGGGGGGCCTACCGGGGAGCTGTTTTTT. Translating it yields CASSKNPILAGGPTGELFF. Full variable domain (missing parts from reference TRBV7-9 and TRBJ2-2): DTGVSQNPRHKITKRGQNVTFRCDPISEHNRLYWYRQTLGQGPEFLTYFQNEAQLEKSRLLSDRFSAERPKGSFSTLEIQRTEQGDSAMYLCASSKNPILAGGPTGELFFGEGSRLTVL.

The chain's CDR3 is CASSLITRENTIYF. The CDR3 DNA follows: TGTGCCAGCAGCTTAATTACGAGGGAGAACACCATATATTTT. This rearrangement joins TRBV7-9 to TRBJ1-3; no firm D call. The CDR3 extends over 14 amino acids. V was trimmed by 2 bases and J by 7 bases, leaving 12 bases between them. Germline CDR1 and CDR2: SEHNR and FQNEAQ (reference sequence).

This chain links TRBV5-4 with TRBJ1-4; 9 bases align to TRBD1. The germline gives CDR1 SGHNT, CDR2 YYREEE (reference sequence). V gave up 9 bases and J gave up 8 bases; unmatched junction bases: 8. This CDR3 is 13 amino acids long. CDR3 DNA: TGTGCCACCGGGACAGGGATCTTGGAAAAACTGTTTTTT. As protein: CATGTGILEKLFF. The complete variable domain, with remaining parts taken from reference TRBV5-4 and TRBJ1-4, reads ETGVTQSPTHLIKTRGQQVTLRCSSQSGHNTVSWYQQALGQGPQFIFQYYREEENGRGNFPPRFSGLQFPNYSSELNVNALELDDSALYLCATGTGILEKLFFGSGTQLSVL.

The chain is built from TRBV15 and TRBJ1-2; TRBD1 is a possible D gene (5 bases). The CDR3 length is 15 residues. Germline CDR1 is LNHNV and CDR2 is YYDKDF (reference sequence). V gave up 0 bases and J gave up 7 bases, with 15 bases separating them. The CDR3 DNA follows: TGTGCCACCAGCAGAGATCGGGCCCGGGGGGTTGGCTACACCTTC. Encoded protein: CATSRDRARGVGYTF.

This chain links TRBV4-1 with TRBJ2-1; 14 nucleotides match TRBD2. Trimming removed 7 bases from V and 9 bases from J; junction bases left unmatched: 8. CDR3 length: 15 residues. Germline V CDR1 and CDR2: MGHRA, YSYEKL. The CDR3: CASKRGLAGVLEQFF. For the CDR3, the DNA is TGCGCCAGCAAAAGGGGACTAGCGGGGGTGCTTGAGCAGTTCTTC.

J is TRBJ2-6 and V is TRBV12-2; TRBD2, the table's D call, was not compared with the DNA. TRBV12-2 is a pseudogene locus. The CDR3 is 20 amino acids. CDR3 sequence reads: CASTDRIRRGWVAGNNVLTF. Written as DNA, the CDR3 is TGTGCATCGACCGACCGGATTCGTCGGGGGTGGGTGGCTGGAAACAACGTCCTGACTTTC.

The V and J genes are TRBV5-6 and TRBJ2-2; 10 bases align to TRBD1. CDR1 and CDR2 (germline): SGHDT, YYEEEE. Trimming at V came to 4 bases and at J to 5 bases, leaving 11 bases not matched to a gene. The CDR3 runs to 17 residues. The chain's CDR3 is CASSLGSGTGVTGELFF. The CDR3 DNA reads TGTGCCAGCAGCCTGGGGTCCGGGACAGGGGTGACCGGGGAGCTGTTTTTT. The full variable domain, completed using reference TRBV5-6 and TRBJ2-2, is DAGVTQSPTHLIKTRGQQVTLRCSPKSGHDTVSWYQQALGQGPQFIFQYYEEEERQRGNFPDRFSGHQFPNYSSELNVNALLLGDSALYLCASSLGSGTGVTGELFFGEGSRLTVL.

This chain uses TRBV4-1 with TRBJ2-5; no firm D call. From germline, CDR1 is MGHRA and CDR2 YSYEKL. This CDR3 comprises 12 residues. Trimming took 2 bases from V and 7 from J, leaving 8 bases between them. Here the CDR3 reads CASSQIRGTQYF. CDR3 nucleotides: TGCGCCAGCAGCCAAATTCGAGGGACCCAGTACTTC.

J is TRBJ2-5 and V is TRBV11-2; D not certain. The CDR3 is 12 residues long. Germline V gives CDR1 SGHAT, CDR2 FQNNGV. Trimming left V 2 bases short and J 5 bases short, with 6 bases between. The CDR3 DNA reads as TGTGCCAGCAGCTTATTTCGGGAGACCCAGTACTTC. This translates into CASSLFRETQYF.

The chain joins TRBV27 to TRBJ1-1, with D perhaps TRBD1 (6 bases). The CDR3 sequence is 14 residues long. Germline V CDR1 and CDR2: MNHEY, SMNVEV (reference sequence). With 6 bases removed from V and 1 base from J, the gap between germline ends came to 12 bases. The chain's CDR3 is CASRAGVRNTEAFF. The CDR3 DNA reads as TGTGCCAGCAGAGCAGGGGTCAGGAACACTGAAGCTTTCTTT.

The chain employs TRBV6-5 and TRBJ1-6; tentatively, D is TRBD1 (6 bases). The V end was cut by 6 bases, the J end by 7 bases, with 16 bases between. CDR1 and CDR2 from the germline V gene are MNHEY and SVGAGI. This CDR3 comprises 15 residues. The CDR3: CASRPRQEINSPLHF. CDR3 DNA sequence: TGTGCCAGCAGACCCCGACAGGAGATAAATTCACCCCTCCACTTT.

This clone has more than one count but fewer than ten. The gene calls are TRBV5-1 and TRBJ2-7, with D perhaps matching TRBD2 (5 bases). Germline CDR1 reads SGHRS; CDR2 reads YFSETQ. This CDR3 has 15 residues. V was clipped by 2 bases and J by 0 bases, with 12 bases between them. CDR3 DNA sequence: TGCGCCAGCAGCTTCCTGTCGGGAAGCTCCTACGAGCAGTACTTC. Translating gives CASSFLSGSSYEQYF. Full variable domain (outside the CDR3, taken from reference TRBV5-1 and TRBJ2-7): KAGVTQTPRYLIKTRGQQVTLSCSPISGHRSVSWYQQTPGQGLQFLFEYFSETQRNKGNFPGRFSGRQFSNSRSEMNVSTLELGDSALYLCASSFLSGSSYEQYFGPGTRLTVT.

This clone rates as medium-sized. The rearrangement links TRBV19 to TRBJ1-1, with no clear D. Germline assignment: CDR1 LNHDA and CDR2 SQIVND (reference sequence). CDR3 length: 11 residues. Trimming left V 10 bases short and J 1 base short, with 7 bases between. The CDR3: CATGENTEAFF. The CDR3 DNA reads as TGTGCCACCGGAGAGAACACTGAAGCTTTCTTT.

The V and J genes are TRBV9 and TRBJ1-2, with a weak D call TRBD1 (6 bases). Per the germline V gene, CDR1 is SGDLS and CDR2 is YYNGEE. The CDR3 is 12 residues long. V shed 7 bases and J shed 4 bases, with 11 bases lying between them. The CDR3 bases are TGTGCCAGCGGGGGCCGTGGCTATGGCTACACCTTC. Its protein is CASGGRGYGYTF. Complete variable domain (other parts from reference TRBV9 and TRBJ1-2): DSGVTQTPKHLITATGQRVTLRCSPRSGDLSVYWYQQSLDQGLQFLIQYYNGEERAKGNILERFSAQQFPDLHSELNLSSLELGDSALYFCASGGRGYGYTFGSGTRLTVV.